One and the same sample provided the 6 T cell receptor beta chains below, sequenced in a study of identical twins. From the 5' RACE reads, TCRdb called clonotypes with MiXCR, one entry per CDR3 protein. The data hold some 630,000 distinct CDR3 sequences, with about 7% observed a single time. The sample was also linked to a second study, of yellow fever vaccine responses in identical twins.

Material for sequencing was PBMCs. These receptors were collected from a woman between 18 and 29 years old in good health.

This clonotype was seen many times. V is TRBV20-1 and J is TRBJ2-3; D is undetermined. CDR3 length: 13 amino acids. Between the trimmed V and J ends, which lost 5 bases and 1 base, there was a span of 10 bases. Germline V gene lookup returns CDR1 DFQATT and CDR2 SNEGSKA (reference sequence). CDR3: CSAQTYRTDTQYF. For the CDR3, the DNA is TGCAGTGCTCAGACTTATCGCACAGATACGCAGTATTTT.

This clonotype was seen a few times. The CDR3 loop is CASSQQAEQGYPGNTIYF. DNA for the CDR3: TGCGCCAGCAGCCAACAGGCTGAGCAGGGGTATCCTGGAAACACCATATATTTT. This chain uses TRBV4-1 with TRBJ1-3; maybe TRBD1 (6 bases). Germline V gives CDR1 MGHRA, CDR2 YSYEKL. This CDR3 has 18 residues. Trimming pared 2 bases from V and 2 bases from J, leaving 19 bases between.

The V call is TRBV7-8, the J call TRBJ2-7, with 11 bases identical to TRBD2. V gave up 4 bases and J gave up 2 bases; unmatched junction bases: 10. Germline lookup yields CDR1 SGHVS and CDR2 FQNEAQ. This CDR3 is built from 17 residues. In DNA form, the CDR3 reads TGTGCCAGCAGCTCCAGAGCTGGGACTAGCGGCCCCTACGAGCAGTACTTC. Protein sequence: CASSSRAGTSGPYEQYF. The full variable domain, its missing parts supplied by reference TRBV7-8 and TRBJ2-7, is GAGVSQSPRYKVAKRGQDVALRCDPISGHVSLFWYQQALGQGPEFLTYFQNEAQLDKSGLPSDRFFAERPEGSVSTLKIQRTQQEDSAVYLCASSSRAGTSGPYEQYFGPGTRLTVT.

This clonotype was seen at least ten times. This chain joins TRBV5-1 and TRBJ2-2, with D tentatively TRBD1 or TRBD2 (8 bases each). Deletions cut 4 bases from V and 1 base from J, with 14 bases between. Germline CDR1 and CDR2: SGHRS and YFSETQ. The CDR3 is 16 residues long. The CDR3 nucleotides are TGCGCCAGCAGCGCGGGAGGACAGGGGAACACCGGGGAGCTGTTTTTT. Translated: CASSAGGQGNTGELFF.

In its sample, this clonotype was seen many times. The V gene is TRBV12-3 or TRBV12-4, the J gene TRBJ1-4; D gene unclear. There are 13 residues in the CDR3. Between the trimmed V and J ends, which lost 4 bases and 5 bases, there was a span of 8 bases. The CDR3 DNA sequence: TGTGCCAGCAGTTCGAGCGGGAATGAAAAACTGTTTTTT. This codes for CASSSSGNEKLFF.

V and J are TRBV12-3 or TRBV12-4 and TRBJ2-7; no clear D gene. The length of the CDR3 is 12 residues. V was shortened by 6 bases and J by 5 bases, with 11 bases between the two germline ends. CDR3 bases: TGTGCCAGCAGGGCTACCAGCAACGAGCAGTACTTC. It translates to CASRATSNEQYF.